The sequence of this T cell receptor beta chain was determined in a study of OX40 agonist ivuxolimab in advanced cancers. Study-wide context: The dose of intravenous ivuxolimab that patients received every 2 weeks ranged from 0.01 to 10 mg/kg.

Researchers took blood at baseline, on cycle 4 day 1, and on cycle 7 day 1. Using immunoSEQ multiplex PCR, the repertoire was profiled, and TCRdb retains in-frame clones only, with some absent. The sample has some 28,000 clones, around 87% seen once; the top ten hold around 28%. This clone was counted a few times. Its target is unknown. Study-level results: CD4+ and CD8+ blood T cells expanded clonally by week 6 at 0.1 to 3.0 mg/kg.

CDR1 is SEHNR, CDR2 FQNEAQ, per germline (reference sequence). CDR3 length: 12 residues. V lost 7 bases and J lost 5, with 12 bases in between. This receptor was identified in an adult with an advanced solid tumor such as melanoma, head and neck, liver or kidney cancer. The V gene is TRBV7-9, the J gene TRBJ2-7, with D possibly being TRBD1 (5 bases). The specimen comprised CD4+ or CD8+ T cells sorted from blood, sampled in a trial of the OX40 agonist ivuxolimab. DNA for the CDR3: TGTGCCAGCAAAAAGTTAGGGGACGAGCAGTACTTC. This sequence encodes CASKKLGDEQYF.